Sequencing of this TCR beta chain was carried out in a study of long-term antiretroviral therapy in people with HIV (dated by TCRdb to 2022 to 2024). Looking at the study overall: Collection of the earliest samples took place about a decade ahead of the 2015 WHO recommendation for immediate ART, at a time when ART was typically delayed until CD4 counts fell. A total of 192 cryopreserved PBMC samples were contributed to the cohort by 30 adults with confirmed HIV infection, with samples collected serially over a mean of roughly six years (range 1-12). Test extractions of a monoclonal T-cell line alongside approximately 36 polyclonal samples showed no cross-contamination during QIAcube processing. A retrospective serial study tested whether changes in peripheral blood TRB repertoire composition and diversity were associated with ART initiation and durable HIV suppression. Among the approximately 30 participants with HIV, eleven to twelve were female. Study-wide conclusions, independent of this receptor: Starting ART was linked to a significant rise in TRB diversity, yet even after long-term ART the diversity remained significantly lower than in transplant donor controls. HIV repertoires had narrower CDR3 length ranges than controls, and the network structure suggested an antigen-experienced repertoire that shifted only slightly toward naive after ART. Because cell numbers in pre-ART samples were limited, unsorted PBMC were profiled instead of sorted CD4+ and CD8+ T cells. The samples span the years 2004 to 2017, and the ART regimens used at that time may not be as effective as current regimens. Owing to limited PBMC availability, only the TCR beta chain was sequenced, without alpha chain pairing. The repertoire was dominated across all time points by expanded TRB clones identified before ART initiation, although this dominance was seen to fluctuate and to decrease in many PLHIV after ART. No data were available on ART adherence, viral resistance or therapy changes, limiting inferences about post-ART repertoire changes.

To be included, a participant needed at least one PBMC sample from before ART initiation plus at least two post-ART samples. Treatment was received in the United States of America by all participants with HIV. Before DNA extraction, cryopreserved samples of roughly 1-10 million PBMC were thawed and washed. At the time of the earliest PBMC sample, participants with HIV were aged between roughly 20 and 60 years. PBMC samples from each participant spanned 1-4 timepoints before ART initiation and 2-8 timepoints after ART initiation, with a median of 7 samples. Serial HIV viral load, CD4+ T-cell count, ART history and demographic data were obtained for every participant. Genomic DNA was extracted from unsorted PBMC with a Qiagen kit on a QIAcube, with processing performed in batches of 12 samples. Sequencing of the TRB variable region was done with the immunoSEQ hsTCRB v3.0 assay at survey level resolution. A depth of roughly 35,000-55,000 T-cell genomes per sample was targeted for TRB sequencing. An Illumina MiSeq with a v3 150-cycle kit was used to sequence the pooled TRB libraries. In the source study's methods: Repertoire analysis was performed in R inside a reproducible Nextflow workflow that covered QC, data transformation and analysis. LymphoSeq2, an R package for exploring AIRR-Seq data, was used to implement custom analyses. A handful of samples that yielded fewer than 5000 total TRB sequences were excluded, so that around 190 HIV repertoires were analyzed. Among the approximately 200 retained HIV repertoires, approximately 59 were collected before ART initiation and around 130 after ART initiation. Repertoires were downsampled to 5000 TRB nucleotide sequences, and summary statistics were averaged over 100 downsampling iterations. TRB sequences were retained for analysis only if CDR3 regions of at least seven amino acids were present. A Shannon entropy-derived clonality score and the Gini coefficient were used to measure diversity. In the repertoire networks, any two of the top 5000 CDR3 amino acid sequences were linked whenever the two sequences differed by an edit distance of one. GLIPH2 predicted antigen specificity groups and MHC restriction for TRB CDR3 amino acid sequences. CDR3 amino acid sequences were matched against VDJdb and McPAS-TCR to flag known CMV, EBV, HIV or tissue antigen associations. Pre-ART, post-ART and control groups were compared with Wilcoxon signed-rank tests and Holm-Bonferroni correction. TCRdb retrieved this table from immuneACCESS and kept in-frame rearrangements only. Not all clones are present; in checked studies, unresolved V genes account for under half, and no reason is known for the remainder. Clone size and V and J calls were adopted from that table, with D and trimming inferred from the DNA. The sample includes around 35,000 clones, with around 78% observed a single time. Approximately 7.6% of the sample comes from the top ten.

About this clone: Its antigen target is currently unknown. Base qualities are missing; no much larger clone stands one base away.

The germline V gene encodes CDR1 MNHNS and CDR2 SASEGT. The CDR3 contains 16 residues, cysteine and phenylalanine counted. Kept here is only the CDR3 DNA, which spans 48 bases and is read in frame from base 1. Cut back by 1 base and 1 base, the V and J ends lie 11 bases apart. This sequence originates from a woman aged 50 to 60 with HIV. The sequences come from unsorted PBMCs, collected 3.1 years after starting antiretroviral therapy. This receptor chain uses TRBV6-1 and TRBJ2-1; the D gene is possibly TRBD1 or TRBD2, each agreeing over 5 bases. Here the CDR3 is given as CASSEDGTASYNEQFF. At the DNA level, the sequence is TGTGCCAGCAGTGAAGACGGGACCGCTTCCTACAATGAGCAGTTCTTC.